These 19 T cell receptor beta chains share one sample of origin, sequenced in a study of molecular identifiers for immune sequencing clone quantification. MiXCR, applied by TCRdb to the PCR reads, yields one record per CDR3 protein. Found here are 460,000 or so distinct CDR3 sequences, 20% to 25% of them singletons; the top ten hold about 0.78%. Sequencing used naive CD8+ T cells from blood, with Jurkat cell RNA spiked in. The subset was: FACS-sorted CD8+CD4-CCR7+CD45RA+ naive T cells. All receptors come from a human donor in good health. Some libraries in this study had Jurkat cell RNA spiked in.

About this clonotype itself: A much larger clone differs by one base, so this may be a read error. This chain links TRBV7-9 with TRBJ2-4, with D perhaps TRBD2 (5 bases). CDR3 length equals 17 residues. In germline, CDR1 is SEHNR, CDR2 FQNEAQ (reference sequence). Deletions cut 5 bases from V and 5 bases from J, with 22 bases between. This CDR3 is CASSPLLGEEAENIQYF. Here the CDR3 DNA reads TGTGCCAGCAGCCCGTTGTTAGGAGAGGAGGCCGAAAACATTCAGTACTTC. Full variable domain (rest looked up from reference TRBV7-9 and TRBJ2-4): DTGVSQNPRHKITKRGQNVTFRCDPISEHNRLYWYRQTLGQGPEFLTYFQNEAQLEKSRLLSDRFSAERPKGSFSTLEIQRTEQGDSAMYLCASSPLLGEEAENIQYFGAGTRLSVL.

About this clonotype itself: A much larger clone differs from this one at a single base, so this may be a read error. V usage is TRBV14 and J usage is TRBJ2-2, with D perhaps matching TRBD1 or TRBD2 (6 bases each). CDR3 size: 14 residues. Germline values: CDR1 SGHDN, CDR2 FVKESK. V lost 10 bases, J lost 5 bases, and 17 bases lay in between. The CDR3 sequence: CANAGHTTTGELFF. CDR3 DNA: TGTGCCAACGCGGGACACACAACTACCGGGGAGCTGTTTTTT. Complete variable domain (other parts from reference TRBV14 and TRBJ2-2): EAGVTQFPSHSVIEKGQTVTLRCDPISGHDNLYWYRRVMGKEIKFLLHFVKESKQDESGMPNNRFLAERTGGTYSTLKVQPAELEDSGVYFCANAGHTTTGELFFGEGSRLTVL.

Only one count was recorded for this clonotype. Being one base from a much bigger clone, this may be a read error. This rearrangement joins TRBV9 to TRBJ2-3; D call uncertain. Germline-derived CDR1 and CDR2 are SGDLS and YYNGEE. This CDR3 is 13 amino acids long. The germline V and J ends were trimmed by 6 bases and 4 bases, with 12 bases remaining between them. This chain's CDR3 is CASNSSGADTQYF. As DNA, the CDR3 is TGTGCCAGCAACTCCAGTGGAGCAGATACGCAGTATTTT. Variable domain in full (rest from reference TRBV9 and TRBJ2-3): DSGVTQTPKHLITATGQRVTLRCSPRSGDLSVYWYQQSLDQGLQFLIQYYNGEERAKGNILERFSAQQFPDLHSELNLSSLELGDSALYFCASNSSGADTQYFGPGTRLTVL.

The rearrangement joins TRBV12-3 or TRBV12-4 to TRBJ1-4; D gene uncertain. CDR3 length equals 15 residues. Trimming left V 5 bases short and J 7 bases short, with 17 bases between. CDR3 amino acids: CASSLDLGSFEKLFF. The CDR3 nucleotides are TGTGCCAGCAGTCTAGATCTGGGTTCGTTTGAAAAACTGTTTTTT.

This CDR3 is CASSYWTGPARPDTQYF. The CDR3 DNA follows: TGTGCCAGCAGTTATTGGACGGGCCCAGCCCGGCCAGATACGCAGTATTTT. The chain recombines TRBV6-2 or TRBV6-3 with TRBJ2-3; D is uncertain. CDR1 MNHEY and CDR2 SVGEGT come from the germline V gene. This CDR3 region has 17 residues. Trimming cost V 3 bases and J 4 bases, with 20 bases left between them.

Details on this clonotype: An end of the junction differs from the germline gene, which may be a read error. The chain recombines TRBV19 with TRBJ2-1; 9 bases agree with TRBD1. This CDR3 has 16 amino acids. Germline-derived CDR1 and CDR2 are LNHDA and SQIVND (reference sequence). CDR3 amino acids: CASSIASGTGYNGQFF. The CDR3 DNA follows: TGTGCCAGTAGTATAGCTTCCGGGACAGGGTACAATGGGCAGTTCTTC. Using reference TRBV19 and TRBJ2-1 for the parts outside the CDR3, the full variable domain is DGGITQSPKYLFRKEGQNVTLSCEQNLNHDAMYWYRQDPGQGLRLIYYSQIVNDFQKGDIAEGYSVSREKKESFPLTVTSAQKNPTAFYLCASSIASGTGYNGQFFGPGTRLTVL.

This clonotype showed up many times. The chain combines TRBV28 with TRBJ1-4; D may be TRBD1 (6 bases). This CDR3 comprises 16 residues. Trimming shortened V by 4 bases and J by 4 bases, and 16 bases separated the two germline ends. CDR1 and CDR2 from the germline V gene are MDHEN and SYDVKM. CDR3 residues: CASSSPEGDNNEKLFF. The CDR3 coding sequence is TGTGCCAGCAGTTCCCCTGAGGGGGACAATAATGAAAAACTGTTTTTT. The complete variable domain, with remaining parts taken from reference TRBV28 and TRBJ1-4, reads DVKVTQSSRYLVKRTGEKVFLECVQDMDHENMFWYRQDPGLGLRLIYFSYDVKMKEKGDIPEGYSVSREKKERFSLILESASTNQTSMYLCASSSPEGDNNEKLFFGSGTQLSVL.

In this sample, this clonotype turned up many times. The chain uses TRBV12-5 and TRBJ2-3; a weak D match, TRBD2 (7 bases). V was cut by 4 bases and J by 5 bases, with 37 bases left in between. The length of the CDR3 is 22 residues. Germline V gene sequence: CDR1 LGHNT, CDR2 FRNRAP. The CDR3 DNA sequence: TGTGCTAGTGGTTGGTACAGAACAGGGTACCGCGGGGGAGAAGGGCTGAGAGATACGCAGTATTTT. It specifies CASGWYRTGYRGGEGLRDTQYF.

The table lists this clonotype with many counts. This chain links TRBV27 with TRBJ2-2; D gene ambiguous. The CDR3 is 15 residues long. Germline V gene lookup returns CDR1 MNHEY and CDR2 SMNVEV (reference sequence). V lost 0 bases, J lost 4 bases, and 9 bases lay in between. CDR3 DNA: TGTGCCAGCAGTTTATCGGAAGGTCCCACCGGGGAGCTGTTTTTT. Translated: CASSLSEGPTGELFF.

The rearrangement links TRBV12-3 or TRBV12-4 to TRBJ2-1; D is ambiguous. Trimming stripped 5 bases from V and 7 bases from J, with 15 bases between. CDR3 length equals 14 residues. The CDR3 nucleotides read TGTGCCAGCAGTCAGAGATACGATAGGAATGAGCAGTTCTTC. Protein sequence: CASSQRYDRNEQFF.

The V and J genes are TRBV25-1 and TRBJ2-3; 8 nucleotides match TRBD2. The CDR3 sequence is 18 residues long. Trimming took 3 bases from V and 4 from J; bases not matched to a gene: 15. The germline gives CDR1 MGHDK, CDR2 SYGVNS. The DNA of the CDR3 is TGTGCCAGCAGTGATCCCCTCGGCCGGGGGGGTGGGGCAGATACGCAGTATTTT. It codes for CASSDPLGRGGGADTQYF. The whole variable domain, remainder taken from reference TRBV25-1 and TRBJ2-3, is EADIYQTPRYLVIGTGKKITLECSQTMGHDKMYWYQQDPGMELHLIHYSYGVNSTEKGDLSSESTVSRIRTEHFPLTLESARPSHTSQYLCASSDPLGRGGGADTQYFGPGTRLTVL.

This chain links TRBV11-3 with TRBJ2-7; D gene ambiguous. Germline V gene sequence: CDR1 SGHNT, CDR2 YENEEA. V dropped 5 bases and J dropped 3 bases, with 14 bases sitting between them. The CDR3 sequence is 14 residues long. The CDR3 loop reads CASSPTGGYYEQYF. The CDR3 coding sequence is TGTGCCAGCAGCCCCACCGGTGGGTACTACGAGCAGTACTTC.

This clonotype was recorded only once. A much larger clone is a single base away; this may be a read error. The chain recombines TRBV5-6 with TRBJ2-3; 11 bases align to TRBD2. CDR1 and CDR2 (germline): SGHDT, YYEEEE. The ends lost 1 base at V and 4 bases at J; junction bases unmatched: 8. This CDR3 region has 17 residues. Here the CDR3 reads CASSLMVTSGTSDTQYF. Here the CDR3 DNA reads TGTGCCAGCAGCTTGATGGTGACTAGCGGGACATCAGATACGCAGTATTTT.

V and J are TRBV19 and TRBJ2-7, with 10 bases identical to TRBD1. The CDR3 has 15 amino acids. Germline CDR1 LNHDA, CDR2 SQIVND (reference sequence). V lost 3 bases, J lost 5 bases, and 7 bases stayed unmatched. The CDR3 coding sequence is TGTGCCAGTAGTATCGAAACCGGGACAGGGGACGAGCAGTACTTC. Amino acid sequence: CASSIETGTGDEQYF.

The rearrangement uses TRBV7-9 and TRBJ2-5, with unresolved D. The ends were cut back, 8 bases at V and 5 bases at J, with 18 bases in the middle. Germline values: CDR1 SEHNR, CDR2 FQNEAQ (reference sequence). The CDR3 has 14 amino acids. The CDR3 DNA sequence: TGTGCCAGCCCCCCCCCCCGGTCCACGGAGACCCAGTACTTC. Translated: CASPPPRSTETQYF.

This clonotype was observed a handful of times. The gene calls are TRBV2 and TRBJ1-4; D unclear. V was cut by 4 bases and J by 6 bases, with 12 bases left in between. This CDR3 is 14 amino acids long. Germline loops: CDR1 SNHLY, CDR2 FYNNEI. CDR3 nucleotides: TGTGCCAGCAGTGGATTTATTGGGGATGAAAAACTGTTTTTT. This translates into CASSGFIGDEKLFF.

Regarding this clonotype: A read error may be the cause here, since a much bigger clone is one base away. This chain connects TRBV9 to TRBJ2-3; 14 bases agree with TRBD2. Germline V gene sequence: CDR1 SGDLS, CDR2 YYNGEE. This CDR3 spans 17 amino acids. The CDR3 DNA reads TGTGCCAGCAGCCCTAAAGGGACTAGCGGGAGTGCAGATACGCGGTATTTT. Protein: CASSPKGTSGSADTRYF.

The sample holds many counts of this clonotype. The rearrangement uses TRBV19 and TRBJ2-3; D is unclear. Between the trimmed V and J ends, which lost 3 bases and 2 bases, there was a span of 6 bases. Germline loops: CDR1 LNHDA, CDR2 SQIVND (reference sequence). The CDR3 length is 13 residues. The CDR3 coding sequence is TGTGCCAGTAGTATCCTGGACACAGATACGCAGTATTTT. Amino acids: CASSILDTDTQYF.

CDR3 coding DNA: TGTGCCAGCAGCTTAGCGACAGGGTTTTACGAGCAGTACTTC. Its translation is CASSLATGFYEQYF. V is TRBV7-9 and J is TRBJ2-7, with 7 positions matching TRBD1. Germline lookup yields CDR1 SEHNR and CDR2 FQNEAQ (reference sequence). CDR3 length equals 14 residues. The junction had 3 bases not matched to a gene; V was cut back by 0 bases and J by 4 bases.